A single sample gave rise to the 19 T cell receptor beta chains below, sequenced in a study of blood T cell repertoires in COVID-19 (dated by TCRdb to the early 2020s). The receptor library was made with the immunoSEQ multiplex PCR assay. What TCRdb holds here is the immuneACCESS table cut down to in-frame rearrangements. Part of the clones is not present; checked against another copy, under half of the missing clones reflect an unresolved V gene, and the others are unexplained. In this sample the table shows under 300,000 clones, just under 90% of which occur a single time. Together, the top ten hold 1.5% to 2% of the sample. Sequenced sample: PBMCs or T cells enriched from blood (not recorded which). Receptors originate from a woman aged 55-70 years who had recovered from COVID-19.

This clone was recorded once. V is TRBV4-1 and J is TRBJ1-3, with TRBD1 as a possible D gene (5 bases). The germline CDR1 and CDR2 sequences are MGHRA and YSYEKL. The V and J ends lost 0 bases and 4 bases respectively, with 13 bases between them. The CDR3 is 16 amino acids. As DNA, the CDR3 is TGCGCCAGCAGCCAAGATCCTCAGGGTCGGGGAAACACCATATATTTT. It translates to CASSQDPQGRGNTIYF.

CDR3 coding DNA: TGTGCCAGTAGCACTAGCGGCTACGAGCAGTACTTC. Translation gives CASSTSGYEQYF. The V call is TRBV19, the J call TRBJ2-7, with 8 bases lining up with TRBD2. V lost 6 bases, J lost 3 bases, and 1 base stayed unmatched. CDR3 size: 12 residues. CDR1 and CDR2 (germline): LNHDA, SQIVND (reference sequence).

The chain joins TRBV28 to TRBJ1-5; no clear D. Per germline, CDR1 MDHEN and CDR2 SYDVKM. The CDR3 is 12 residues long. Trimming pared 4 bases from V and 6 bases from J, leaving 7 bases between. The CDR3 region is CASSSTGQPQHF. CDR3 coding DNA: TGTGCCAGCAGTTCGACGGGTCAGCCCCAGCATTTT. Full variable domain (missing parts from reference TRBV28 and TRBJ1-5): DVKVTQSSRYLVKRTGEKVFLECVQDMDHENMFWYRQDPGLGLRLIYFSYDVKMKEKGDIPEGYSVSREKKERFSLILESASTNQTSMYLCASSSTGQPQHFGDGTRLSIL.

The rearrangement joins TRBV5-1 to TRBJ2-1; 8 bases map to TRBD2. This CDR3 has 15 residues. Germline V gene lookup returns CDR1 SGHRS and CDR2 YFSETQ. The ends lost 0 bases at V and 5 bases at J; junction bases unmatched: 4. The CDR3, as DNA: TGCGCCAGCAGCTTGGATCCAGCGGGAGACAATGAGCAGTTCTTC. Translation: CASSLDPAGDNEQFF.

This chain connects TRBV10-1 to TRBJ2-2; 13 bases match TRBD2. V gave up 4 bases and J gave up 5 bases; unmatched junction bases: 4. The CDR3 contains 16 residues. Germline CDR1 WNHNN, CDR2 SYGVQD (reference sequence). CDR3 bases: TGCGCCAGCAGTGGGACTAGCGGGAGTAGGACCGGGGAGCTGTTTTTT. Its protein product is CASSGTSGSRTGELFF.

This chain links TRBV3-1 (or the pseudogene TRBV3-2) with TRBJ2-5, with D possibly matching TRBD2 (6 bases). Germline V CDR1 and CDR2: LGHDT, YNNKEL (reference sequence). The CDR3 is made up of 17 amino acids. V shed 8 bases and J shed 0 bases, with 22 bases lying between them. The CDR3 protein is CASEPAGWGIYQETQYF. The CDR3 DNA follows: TGTGCCAGCGAACCGGCGGGATGGGGGATTTACCAAGAGACCCAGTACTTC.

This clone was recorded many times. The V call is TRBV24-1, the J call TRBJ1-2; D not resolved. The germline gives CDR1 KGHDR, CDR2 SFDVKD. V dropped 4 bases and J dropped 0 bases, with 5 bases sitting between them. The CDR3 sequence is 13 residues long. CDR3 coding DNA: TGTGCCACCAGTGACCGGGCTAACTATGGCTACACCTTC. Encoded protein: CATSDRANYGYTF.

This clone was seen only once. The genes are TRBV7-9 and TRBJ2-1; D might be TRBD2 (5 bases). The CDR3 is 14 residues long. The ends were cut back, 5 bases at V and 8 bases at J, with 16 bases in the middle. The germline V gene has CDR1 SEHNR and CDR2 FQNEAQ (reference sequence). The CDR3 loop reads CASSTILVVDEQFF. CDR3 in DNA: TGTGCCAGCAGCACTATACTAGTTGTCGATGAGCAGTTCTTC.

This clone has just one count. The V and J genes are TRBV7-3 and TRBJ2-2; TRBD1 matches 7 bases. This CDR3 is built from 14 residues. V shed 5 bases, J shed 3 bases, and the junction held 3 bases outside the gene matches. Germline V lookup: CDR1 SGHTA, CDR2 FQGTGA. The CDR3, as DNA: TGTGCCAGCAGCCCGACAGGGCACACCGGGGAGCTGTTTTTT. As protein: CASSPTGHTGELFF. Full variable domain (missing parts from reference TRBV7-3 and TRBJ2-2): GAGVSQTPSNKVTEKGKYVELRCDPISGHTALYWYRQSLGQGPEFLIYFQGTGAADDSGLPNDRFFAVRPEGSVSTLKIQRTERGDSAVYLCASSPTGHTGELFFGEGSRLTVL.

CDR3 DNA sequence: TGTGCCAGCAGCCAAGATACTAGCGGGTTGATGGGAGAGACCCAGTACTTC. Translating it yields CASSQDTSGLMGETQYF. The chain is built from TRBV4-2 and TRBJ2-5; 9 nucleotides line up with TRBD2. This CDR3 has 17 amino acids. CDR1 LGHNA and CDR2 YNFKEQ come from the germline V gene. Trimming removed 0 bases from V and 4 bases from J; junction bases left unmatched: 9.

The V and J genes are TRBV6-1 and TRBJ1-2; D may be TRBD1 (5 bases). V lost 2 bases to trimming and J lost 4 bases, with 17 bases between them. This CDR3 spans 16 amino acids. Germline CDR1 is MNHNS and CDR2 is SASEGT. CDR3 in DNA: TGTGCCAGCAGTGAAATCCCCGTACGGCAGGGCTATGGCTACACCTTC. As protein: CASSEIPVRQGYGYTF.

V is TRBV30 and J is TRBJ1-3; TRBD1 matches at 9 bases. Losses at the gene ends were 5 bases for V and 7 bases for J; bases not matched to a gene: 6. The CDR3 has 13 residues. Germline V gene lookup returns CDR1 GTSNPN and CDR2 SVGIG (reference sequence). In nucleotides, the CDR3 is TGTGCCTGGGGTACGACAGGGGGGAACACCATATATTTT. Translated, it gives CAWGTTGGNTIYF.

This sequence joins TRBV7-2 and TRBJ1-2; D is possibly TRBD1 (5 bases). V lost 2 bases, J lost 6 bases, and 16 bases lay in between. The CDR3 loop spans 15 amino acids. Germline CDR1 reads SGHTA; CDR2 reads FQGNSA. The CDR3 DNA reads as TGTGCCAGCAGCTTAATTCCAGGGTTCGAAGATGGCTACACCTTC. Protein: CASSLIPGFEDGYTF.

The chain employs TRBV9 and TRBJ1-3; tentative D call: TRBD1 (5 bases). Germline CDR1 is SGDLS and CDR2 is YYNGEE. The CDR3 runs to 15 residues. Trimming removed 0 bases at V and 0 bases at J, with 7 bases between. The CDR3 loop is CASSVEQDSGNTIYF. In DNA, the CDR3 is TGTGCCAGCAGCGTAGAACAGGACTCTGGAAACACCATATATTTT.

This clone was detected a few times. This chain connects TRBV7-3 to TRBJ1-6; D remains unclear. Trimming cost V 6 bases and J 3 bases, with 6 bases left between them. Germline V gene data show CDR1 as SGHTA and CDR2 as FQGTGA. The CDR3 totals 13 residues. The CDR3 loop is CASSPNYNSPLHF. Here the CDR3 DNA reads TGTGCCAGCAGTCCTAACTATAATTCACCCCTCCACTTT.

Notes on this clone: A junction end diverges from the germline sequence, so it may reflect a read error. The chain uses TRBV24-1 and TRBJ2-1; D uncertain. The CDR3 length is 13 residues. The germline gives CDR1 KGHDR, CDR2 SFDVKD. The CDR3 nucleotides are TGTGCCACTCAAGGCGGCCTCTACGATGAGCAGTTCTTC. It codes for CATQGGLYDEQFF.

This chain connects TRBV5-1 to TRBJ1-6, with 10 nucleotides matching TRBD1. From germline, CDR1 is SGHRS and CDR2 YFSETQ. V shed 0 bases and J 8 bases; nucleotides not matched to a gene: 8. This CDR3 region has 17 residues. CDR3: CASSLGPTGTGDSPLHF. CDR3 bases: TGCGCCAGCAGCTTGGGGCCCACCGGGACAGGGGATTCACCCCTCCACTTT. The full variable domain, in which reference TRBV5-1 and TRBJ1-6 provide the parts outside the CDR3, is KAGVTQTPRYLIKTRGQQVTLSCSPISGHRSVSWYQQTPGQGLQFLFEYFSETQRNKGNFPGRFSGRQFSNSRSEMNVSTLELGDSALYLCASSLGPTGTGDSPLHFGNGTRLTVT.

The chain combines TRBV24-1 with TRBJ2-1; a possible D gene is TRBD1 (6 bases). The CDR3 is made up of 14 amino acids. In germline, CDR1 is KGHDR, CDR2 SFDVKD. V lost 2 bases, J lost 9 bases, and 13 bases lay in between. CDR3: CATSDSWTEGEQFF. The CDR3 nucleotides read TGTGCCACCAGTGATTCCTGGACAGAAGGTGAGCAGTTCTTC.

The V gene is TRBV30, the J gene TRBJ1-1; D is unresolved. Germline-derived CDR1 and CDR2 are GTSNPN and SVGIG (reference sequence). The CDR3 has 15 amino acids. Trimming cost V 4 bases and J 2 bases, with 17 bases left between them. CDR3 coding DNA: TGTGCCTGGACTCTAAAATCACCTCTAAACACTGAAGCTTTCTTT. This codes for CAWTLKSPLNTEAFF.